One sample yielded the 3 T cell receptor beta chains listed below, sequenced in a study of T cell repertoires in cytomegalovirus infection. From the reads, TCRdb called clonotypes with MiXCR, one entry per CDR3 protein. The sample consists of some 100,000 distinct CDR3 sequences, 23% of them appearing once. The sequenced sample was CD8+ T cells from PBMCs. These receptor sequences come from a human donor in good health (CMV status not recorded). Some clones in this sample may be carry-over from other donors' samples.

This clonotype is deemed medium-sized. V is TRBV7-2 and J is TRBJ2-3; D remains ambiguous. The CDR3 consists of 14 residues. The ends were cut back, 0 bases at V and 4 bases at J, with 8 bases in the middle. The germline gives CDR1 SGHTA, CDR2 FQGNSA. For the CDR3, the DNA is TGTGCCAGCAGCTTAGCGGGCAGCCCAGATACGCAGTATTTT. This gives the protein CASSLAGSPDTQYF.

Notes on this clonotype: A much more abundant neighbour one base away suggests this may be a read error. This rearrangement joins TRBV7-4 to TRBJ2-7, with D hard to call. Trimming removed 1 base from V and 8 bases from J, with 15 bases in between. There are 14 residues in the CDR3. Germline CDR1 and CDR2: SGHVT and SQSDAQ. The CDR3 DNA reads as TGTGCCAGCAGCTTAGTCAGTGAAGGTGACAAGCAGTACTTC. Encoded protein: CASSLVSEGDKQYF.

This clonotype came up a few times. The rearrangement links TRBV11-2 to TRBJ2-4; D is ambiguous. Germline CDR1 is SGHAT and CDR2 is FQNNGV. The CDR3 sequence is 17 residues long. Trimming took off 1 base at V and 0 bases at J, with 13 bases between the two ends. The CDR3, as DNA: TGTGCCAGCAGCTTAGTCCGGGCCCGTTTAGCCAAAAACATTCAGTACTTC. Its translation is CASSLVRARLAKNIQYF.